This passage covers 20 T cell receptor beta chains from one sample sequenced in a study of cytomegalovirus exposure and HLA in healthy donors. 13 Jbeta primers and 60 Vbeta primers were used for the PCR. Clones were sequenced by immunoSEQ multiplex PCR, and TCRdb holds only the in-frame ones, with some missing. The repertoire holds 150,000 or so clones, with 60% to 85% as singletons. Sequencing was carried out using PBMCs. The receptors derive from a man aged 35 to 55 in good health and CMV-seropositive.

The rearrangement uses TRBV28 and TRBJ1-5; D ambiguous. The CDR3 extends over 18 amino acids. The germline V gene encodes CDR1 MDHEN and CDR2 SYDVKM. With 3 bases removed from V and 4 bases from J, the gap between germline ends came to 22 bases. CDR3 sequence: CASSLQNYPRRTNQPQHF. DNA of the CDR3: TGTGCCAGCAGTTTGCAGAACTACCCCCGGCGTACTAATCAGCCCCAGCATTTT. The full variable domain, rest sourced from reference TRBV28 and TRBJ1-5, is DVKVTQSSRYLVKRTGEKVFLECVQDMDHENMFWYRQDPGLGLRLIYFSYDVKMKEKGDIPEGYSVSREKKERFSLILESASTNQTSMYLCASSLQNYPRRTNQPQHFGDGTRLSIL.

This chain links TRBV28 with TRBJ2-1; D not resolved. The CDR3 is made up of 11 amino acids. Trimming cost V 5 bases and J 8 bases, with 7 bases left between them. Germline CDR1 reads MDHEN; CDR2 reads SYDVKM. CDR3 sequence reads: CASSPRDEQFF. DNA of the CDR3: TGTGCCAGCAGTCCTCGGGATGAGCAGTTCTTC. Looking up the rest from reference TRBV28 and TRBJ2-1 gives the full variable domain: DVKVTQSSRYLVKRTGEKVFLECVQDMDHENMFWYRQDPGLGLRLIYFSYDVKMKEKGDIPEGYSVSREKKERFSLILESASTNQTSMYLCASSPRDEQFFGPGTRLTVL.

CDR3 loop: CASRLNSPRDTQYF. The CDR3 DNA reads TGTGCCAGCAGGTTGAATTCCCCCAGAGATACGCAGTATTTT. The chain couples TRBV6-1 to TRBJ2-3, with D hard to call. Between the trimmed V and J ends, which lost 6 bases and 5 bases, there was a span of 15 bases. CDR3 length equals 14 residues. The germline CDR1 and CDR2 sequences are MNHNS and SASEGT.

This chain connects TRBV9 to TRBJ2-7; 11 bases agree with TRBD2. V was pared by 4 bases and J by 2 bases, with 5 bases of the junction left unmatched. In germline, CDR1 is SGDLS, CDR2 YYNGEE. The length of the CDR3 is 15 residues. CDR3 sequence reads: CASSPRTSGPYEQYF. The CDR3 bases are TGTGCCAGCAGCCCTCGGACTAGCGGGCCCTACGAGCAGTACTTC.

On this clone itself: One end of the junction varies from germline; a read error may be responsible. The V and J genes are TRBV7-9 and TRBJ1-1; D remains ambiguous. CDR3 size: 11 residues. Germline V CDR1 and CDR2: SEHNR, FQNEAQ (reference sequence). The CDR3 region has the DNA TGTTCCAGCAGCCCAGACACTGAAGCTTTCTTT. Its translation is CSSSPDTEAFF.

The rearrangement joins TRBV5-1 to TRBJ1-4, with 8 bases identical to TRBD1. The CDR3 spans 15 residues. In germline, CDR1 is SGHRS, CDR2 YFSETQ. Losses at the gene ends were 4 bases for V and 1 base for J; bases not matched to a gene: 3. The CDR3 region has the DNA TGCGCCAGCAGCGAAGACAGGGGAACTAATGAAAAACTGTTTTTT. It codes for CASSEDRGTNEKLFF.

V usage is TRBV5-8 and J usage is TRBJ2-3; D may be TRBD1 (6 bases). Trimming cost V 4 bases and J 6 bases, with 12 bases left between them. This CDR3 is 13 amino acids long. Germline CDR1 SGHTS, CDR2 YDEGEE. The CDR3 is CASSRDNLDTQYF. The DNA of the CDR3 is TGTGCCAGCAGCCGGGACAACCTTGATACGCAGTATTTT. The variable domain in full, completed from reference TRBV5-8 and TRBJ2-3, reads EAGVTQSPTHLIKTRGQQATLRCSPISGHTSVYWYQQALGLGLQFLLWYDEGEERNRGNFPPRFSGRQFPNYSSELNVNALELEDSALYLCASSRDNLDTQYFGPGTRLTVL.

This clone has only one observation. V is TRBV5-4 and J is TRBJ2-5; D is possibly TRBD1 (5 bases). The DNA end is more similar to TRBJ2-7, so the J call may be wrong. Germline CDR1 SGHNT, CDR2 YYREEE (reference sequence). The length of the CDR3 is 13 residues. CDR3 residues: CASSQVQGNEQYF. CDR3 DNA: TGTGCCAGCAGCCAAGTTCAGGGTAACGAGCAGTACTTC.

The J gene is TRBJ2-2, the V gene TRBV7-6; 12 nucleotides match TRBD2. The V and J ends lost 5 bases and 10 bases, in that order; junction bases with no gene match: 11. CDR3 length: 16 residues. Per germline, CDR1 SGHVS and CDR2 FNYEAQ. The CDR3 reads CASSQPGLAGPPELFF. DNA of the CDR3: TGTGCCAGCAGCCAACCGGGACTAGCGGGTCCACCGGAGCTGTTTTTT.

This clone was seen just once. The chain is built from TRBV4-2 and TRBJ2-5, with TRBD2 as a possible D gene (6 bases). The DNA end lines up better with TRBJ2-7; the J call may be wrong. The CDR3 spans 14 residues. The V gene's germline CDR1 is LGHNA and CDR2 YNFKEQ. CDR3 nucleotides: TGTGCCAGCAGCCAAGATTTAGCGGCCTACGAGCAGTACTTC. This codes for CASSQDLAAYEQYF.

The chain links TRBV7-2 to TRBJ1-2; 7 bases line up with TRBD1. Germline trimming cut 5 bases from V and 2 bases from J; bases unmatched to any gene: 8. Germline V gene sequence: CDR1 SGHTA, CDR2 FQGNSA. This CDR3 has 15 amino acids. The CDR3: CASSPRQGLNYGYTF. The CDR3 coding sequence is TGTGCCAGCAGCCCCAGACAGGGATTAAACTATGGCTACACCTTC.

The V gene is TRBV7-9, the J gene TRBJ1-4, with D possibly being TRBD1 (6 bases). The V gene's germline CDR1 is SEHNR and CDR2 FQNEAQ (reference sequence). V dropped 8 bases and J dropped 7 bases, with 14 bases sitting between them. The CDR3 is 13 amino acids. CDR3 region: CASSRGRGEKLFF. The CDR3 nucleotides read TGTGCCAGCTCGAGGGGCAGGGGTGAAAAACTGTTTTTT.

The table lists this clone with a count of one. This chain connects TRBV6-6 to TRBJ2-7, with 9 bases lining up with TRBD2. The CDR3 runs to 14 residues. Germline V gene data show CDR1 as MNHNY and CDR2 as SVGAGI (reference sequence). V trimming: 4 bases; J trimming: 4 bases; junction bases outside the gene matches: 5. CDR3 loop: CASSSTSGVYEQYF. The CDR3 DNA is TGTGCCAGCAGTTCGACTAGCGGTGTGTACGAGCAGTACTTC.

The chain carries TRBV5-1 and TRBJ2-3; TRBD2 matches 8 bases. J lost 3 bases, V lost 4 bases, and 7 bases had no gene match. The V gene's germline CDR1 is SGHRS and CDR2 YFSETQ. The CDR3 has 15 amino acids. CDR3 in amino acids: CASSPSGQQTDTQYF. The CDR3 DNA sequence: TGCGCCAGCAGCCCTAGCGGGCAACAAACAGATACGCAGTATTTT.

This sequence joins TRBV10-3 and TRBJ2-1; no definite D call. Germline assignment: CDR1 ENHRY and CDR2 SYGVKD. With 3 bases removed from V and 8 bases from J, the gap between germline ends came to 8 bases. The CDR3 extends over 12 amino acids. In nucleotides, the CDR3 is TGTGCCATCAGTGACGGGTTTGATGAGCAGTTCTTC. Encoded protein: CAISDGFDEQFF.

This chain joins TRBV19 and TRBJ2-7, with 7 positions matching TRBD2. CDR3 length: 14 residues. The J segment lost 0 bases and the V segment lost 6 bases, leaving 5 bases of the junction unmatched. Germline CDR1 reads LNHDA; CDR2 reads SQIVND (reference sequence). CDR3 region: CASRMGGLSYEQYF. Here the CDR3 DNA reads TGTGCCAGTAGGATGGGAGGGCTCTCCTACGAGCAGTACTTC.

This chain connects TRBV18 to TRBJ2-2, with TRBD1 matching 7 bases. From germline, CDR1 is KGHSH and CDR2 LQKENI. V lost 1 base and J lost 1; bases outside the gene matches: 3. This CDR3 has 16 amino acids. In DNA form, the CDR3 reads TGTGCCAGCTCACCACAGGGGGCTGGGAACACCGGGGAGCTGTTTTTT. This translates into CASSPQGAGNTGELFF.

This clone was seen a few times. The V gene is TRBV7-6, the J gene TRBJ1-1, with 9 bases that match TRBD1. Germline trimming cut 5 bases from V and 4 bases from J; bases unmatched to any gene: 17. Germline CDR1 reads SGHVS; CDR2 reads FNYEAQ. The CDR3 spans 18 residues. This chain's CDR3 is CASSLGDRAGVRLTEAFF. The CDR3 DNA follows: TGTGCCAGCAGCCTCGGGGACAGGGCGGGGGTGAGGCTCACTGAAGCTTTCTTT.

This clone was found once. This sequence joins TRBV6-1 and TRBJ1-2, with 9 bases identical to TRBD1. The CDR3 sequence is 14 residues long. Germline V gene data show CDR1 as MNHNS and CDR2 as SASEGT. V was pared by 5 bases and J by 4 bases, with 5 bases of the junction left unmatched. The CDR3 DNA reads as TGTGCCAGCAGTATCACAGGGGGCGGCTATGGCTACACCTTC. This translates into CASSITGGGYGYTF.

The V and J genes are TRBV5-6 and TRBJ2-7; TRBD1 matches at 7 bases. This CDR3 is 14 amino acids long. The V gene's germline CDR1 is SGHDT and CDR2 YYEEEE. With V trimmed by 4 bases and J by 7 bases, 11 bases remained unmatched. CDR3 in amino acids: CASSAGTARGEQYF. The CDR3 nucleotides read TGTGCCAGCAGCGCCGGGACAGCCAGAGGGGAGCAGTACTTC.